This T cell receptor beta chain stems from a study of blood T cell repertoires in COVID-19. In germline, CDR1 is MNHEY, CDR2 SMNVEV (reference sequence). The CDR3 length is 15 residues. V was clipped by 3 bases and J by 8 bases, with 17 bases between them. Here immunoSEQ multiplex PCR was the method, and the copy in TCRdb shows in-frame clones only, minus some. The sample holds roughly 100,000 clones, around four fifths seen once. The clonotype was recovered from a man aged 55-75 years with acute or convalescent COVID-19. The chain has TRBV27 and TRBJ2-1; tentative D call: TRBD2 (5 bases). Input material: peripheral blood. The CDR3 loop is CASSFVGNRIDEQFF. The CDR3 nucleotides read TGTGCCAGCAGTTTTGTCGGGAACCGAATCGATGAGCAGTTCTTC.